The present entry profiles one T cell receptor beta chain with its context. Its antigen is undetermined. This sample stems from a study of beta chain features in type 1 diabetes. Whole-study findings and limits: Comparison showed that naive, central memory and Treg TCRB repertoires appeared more similar among patients than among healthy donors.

As every portion of the isolated RNA was reverse transcribed, the sequencing read expressed TCRB transcripts. Assay used: immunoSEQ multiplex PCR; TCRdb lists only in-frame clones, some missing. The sample contains around 250,000 clones, less than 35% of which appear only once. Germline CDR1 is KGHSH and CDR2 is LQKENI. The CDR3 contains 13 residues. The ends lost 8 bases at V and 5 bases at J; junction bases unmatched: 9. What was sequenced was central memory CD4+ T cells from blood. The chain combines TRBV18 with TRBJ2-7, with 7 bases that match TRBD1. The clonotype comes from a man aged 25 to 45 in good health. In nucleotides, the CDR3 is TGTGCCAGCGCAGGGACAGTCCAGCACGAGCAGTACTTC. Translating gives CASAGTVQHEQYF.